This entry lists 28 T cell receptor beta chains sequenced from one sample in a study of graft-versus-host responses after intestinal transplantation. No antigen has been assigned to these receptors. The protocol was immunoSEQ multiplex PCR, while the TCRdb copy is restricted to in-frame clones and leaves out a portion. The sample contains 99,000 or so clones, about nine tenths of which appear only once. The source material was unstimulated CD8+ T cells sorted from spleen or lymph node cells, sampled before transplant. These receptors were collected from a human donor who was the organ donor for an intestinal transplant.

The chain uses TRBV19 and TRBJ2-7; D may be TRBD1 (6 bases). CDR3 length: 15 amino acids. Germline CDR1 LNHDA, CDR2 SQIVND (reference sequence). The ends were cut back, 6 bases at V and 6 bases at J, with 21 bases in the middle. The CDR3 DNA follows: TGTGCCAGTAGCGACAAGTGGGGGCCCATACGCGAGCAGTACTTC. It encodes CASSDKWGPIREQYF.

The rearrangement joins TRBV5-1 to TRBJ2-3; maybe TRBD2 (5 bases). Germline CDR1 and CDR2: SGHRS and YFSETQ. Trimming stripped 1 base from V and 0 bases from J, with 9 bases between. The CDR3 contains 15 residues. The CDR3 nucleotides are TGCGCCAGCAGCTTGTCCAGGACTAGCACAGATACGCAGTATTTT. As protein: CASSLSRTSTDTQYF.

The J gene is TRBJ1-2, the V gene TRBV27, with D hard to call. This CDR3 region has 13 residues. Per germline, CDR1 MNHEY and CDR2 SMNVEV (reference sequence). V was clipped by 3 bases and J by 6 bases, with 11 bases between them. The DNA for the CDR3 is TGTGCCAGCAGTTTCATCGGGATGGATGGCTACACCTTC. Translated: CASSFIGMDGYTF.

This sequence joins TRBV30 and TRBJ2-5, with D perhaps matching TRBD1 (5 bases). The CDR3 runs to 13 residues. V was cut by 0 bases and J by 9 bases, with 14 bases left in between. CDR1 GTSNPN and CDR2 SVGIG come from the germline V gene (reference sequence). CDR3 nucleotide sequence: TGTGCCTGGAGTGTATCTCAGGGTCGTGCCCAGTACTTC. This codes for CAWSVSQGRAQYF.

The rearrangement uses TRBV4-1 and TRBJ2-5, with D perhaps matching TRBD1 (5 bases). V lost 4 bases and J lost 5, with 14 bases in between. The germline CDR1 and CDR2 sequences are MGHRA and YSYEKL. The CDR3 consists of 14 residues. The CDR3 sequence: CASSPLGLGETQYF. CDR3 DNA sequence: TGCGCCAGCAGCCCCTTGGGGCTAGGGGAGACCCAGTACTTC.

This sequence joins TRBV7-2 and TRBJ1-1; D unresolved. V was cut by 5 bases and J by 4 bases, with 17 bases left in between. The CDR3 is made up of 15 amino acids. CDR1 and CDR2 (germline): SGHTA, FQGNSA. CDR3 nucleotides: TGTGCCAGCAGCCCGAAATTCCGGGAGGGCACTGAAGCTTTCTTT. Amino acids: CASSPKFREGTEAFF.

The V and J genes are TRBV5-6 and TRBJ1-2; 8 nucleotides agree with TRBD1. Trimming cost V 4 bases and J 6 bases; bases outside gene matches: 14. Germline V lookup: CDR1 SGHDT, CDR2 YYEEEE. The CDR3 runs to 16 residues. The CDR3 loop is CASSVRGDRGFNGYTF. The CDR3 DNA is TGTGCCAGCAGCGTGAGGGGTGACAGGGGATTTAATGGCTACACCTTC.

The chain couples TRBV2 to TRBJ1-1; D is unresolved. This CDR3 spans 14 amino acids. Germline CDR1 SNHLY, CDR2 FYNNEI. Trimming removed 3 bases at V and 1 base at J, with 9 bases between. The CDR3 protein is CASSDLSGNTEAFF. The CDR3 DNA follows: TGTGCCAGCAGTGATCTAAGCGGGAACACTGAAGCTTTCTTT.

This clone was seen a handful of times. This CDR3 is CAWSVPGGMNQPQHF. In DNA, the CDR3 is TGTGCCTGGAGTGTCCCAGGGGGTATGAATCAGCCCCAGCATTTT. This chain uses TRBV30 with TRBJ1-5, with 7 bases matching TRBD1. CDR3 length: 15 residues. In germline, CDR1 is GTSNPN, CDR2 SVGIG (reference sequence). V was clipped by 0 bases and J by 4 bases; unmatched bases: 6.

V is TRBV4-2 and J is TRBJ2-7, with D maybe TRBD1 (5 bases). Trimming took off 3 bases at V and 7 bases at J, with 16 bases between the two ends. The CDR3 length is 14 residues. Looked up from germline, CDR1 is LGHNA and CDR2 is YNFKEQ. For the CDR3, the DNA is TGTGCCAGCAGCCAGACAGAGATCAGTGGAGAGCAGTACTTC. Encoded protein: CASSQTEISGEQYF.

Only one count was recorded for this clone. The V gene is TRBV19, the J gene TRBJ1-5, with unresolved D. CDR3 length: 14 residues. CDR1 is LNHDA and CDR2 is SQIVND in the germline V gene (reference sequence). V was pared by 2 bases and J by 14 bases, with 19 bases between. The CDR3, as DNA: TGTGCCAGTAGTATAAAGTTGGGCGCCAATTGGGAGCATTTT. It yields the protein CASSIKLGANWEHF.

The CDR3 spells CASSLGPGYREWKETQYF. CDR3 nucleotides: TGTGCCAGCAGCTTAGGCCCAGGGTACCGGGAGTGGAAAGAGACCCAGTACTTC. The chain uses TRBV7-9 and TRBJ2-5; possibly TRBD2 for D (6 bases). Per germline, CDR1 SEHNR and CDR2 FQNEAQ (reference sequence). This CDR3 is 18 amino acids long. Trimming removed 1 base from V and 3 bases from J, with 21 bases in between. Based on the CDR3 plus reference TRBV7-9 and TRBJ2-5, the full variable domain is DTGVSQNPRHKITKRGQNVTFRCDPISEHNRLYWYRQTLGQGPEFLTYFQNEAQLEKSRLLSDRFSAERPKGSFSTLEIQRTEQGDSAMYLCASSLGPGYREWKETQYFGPGTRLLVL.

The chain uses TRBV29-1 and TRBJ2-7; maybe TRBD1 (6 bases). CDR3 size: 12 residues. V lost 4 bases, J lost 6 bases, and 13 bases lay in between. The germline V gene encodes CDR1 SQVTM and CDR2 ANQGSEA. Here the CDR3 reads CSVVQGLSEQYF. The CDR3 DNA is TGCAGCGTTGTTCAGGGGCTAAGCGAGCAGTACTTC.

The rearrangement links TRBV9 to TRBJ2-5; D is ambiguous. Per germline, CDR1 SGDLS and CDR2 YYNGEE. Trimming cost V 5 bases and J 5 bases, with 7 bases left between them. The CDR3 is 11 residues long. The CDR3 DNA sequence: TGTGCCAGCAGGCTGCGGGAGACCCAGTACTTC. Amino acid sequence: CASRLRETQYF.

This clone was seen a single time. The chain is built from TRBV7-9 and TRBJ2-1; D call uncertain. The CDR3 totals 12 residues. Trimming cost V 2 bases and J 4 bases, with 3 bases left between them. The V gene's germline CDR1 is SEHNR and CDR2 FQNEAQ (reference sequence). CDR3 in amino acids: CASSLIYNEQFF. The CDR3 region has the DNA TGTGCCAGCAGCTTAATATACAATGAGCAGTTCTTC.

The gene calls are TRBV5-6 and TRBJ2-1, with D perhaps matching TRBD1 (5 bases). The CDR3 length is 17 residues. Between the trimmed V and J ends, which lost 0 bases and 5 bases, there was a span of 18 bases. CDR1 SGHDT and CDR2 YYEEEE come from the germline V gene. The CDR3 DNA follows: TGTGCCAGCAGCTTGGGATCGCAGGGAAGTTACCACAATGAGCAGTTCTTC. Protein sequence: CASSLGSQGSYHNEQFF.

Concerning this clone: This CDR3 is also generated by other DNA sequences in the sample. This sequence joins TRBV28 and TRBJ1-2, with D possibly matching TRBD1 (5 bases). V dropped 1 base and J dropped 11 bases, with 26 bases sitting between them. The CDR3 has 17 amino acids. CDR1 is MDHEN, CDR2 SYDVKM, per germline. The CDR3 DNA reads TGTGCCAGCAGTTTATTCTTATGGGGAGGGGTAAATCTTACGTACACCTTC. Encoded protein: CASSLFLWGGVNLTYTF.

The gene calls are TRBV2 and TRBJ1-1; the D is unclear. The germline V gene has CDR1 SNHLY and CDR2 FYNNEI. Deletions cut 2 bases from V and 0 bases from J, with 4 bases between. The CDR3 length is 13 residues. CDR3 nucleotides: TGTGCCAGCAGTGAATCCATGAACACTGAAGCTTTCTTT. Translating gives CASSESMNTEAFF.

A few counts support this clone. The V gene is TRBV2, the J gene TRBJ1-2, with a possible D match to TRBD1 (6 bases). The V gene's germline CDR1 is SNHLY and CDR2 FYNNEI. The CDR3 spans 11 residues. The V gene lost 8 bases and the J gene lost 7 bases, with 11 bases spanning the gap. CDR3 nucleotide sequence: TGTGCCAGCCCGAGGGGGGGTGGCTACACCTTC. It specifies CASPRGGGYTF.

The DNA for the CDR3 is TGTGCCAGCAGCCCACATCTAGCGGGCGTCACCTACGAGCAGTACTTC. It translates to CASSPHLAGVTYEQYF. The chain has TRBV11-2 and TRBJ2-7; the match to TRBD2 covers 8 bases. V gave up 5 bases and J gave up 2 bases; unmatched junction bases: 11. CDR1 and CDR2 from the germline V gene are SGHAT and FQNNGV. CDR3 length equals 16 residues.

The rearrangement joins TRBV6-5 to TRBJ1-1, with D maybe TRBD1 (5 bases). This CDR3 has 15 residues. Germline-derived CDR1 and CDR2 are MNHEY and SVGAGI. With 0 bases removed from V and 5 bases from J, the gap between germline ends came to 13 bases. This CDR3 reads CASSYSSGARTEAFF. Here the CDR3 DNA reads TGTGCCAGCAGTTACTCGAGCGGGGCGCGTACTGAAGCTTTCTTT.

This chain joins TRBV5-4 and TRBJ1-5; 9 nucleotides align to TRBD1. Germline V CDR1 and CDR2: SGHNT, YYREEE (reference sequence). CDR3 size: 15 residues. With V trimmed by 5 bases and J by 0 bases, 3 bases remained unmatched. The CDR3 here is CASSSGQGSNQPQHF. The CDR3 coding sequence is TGTGCCAGCAGTTCGGGACAGGGTAGCAATCAGCCCCAGCATTTT.

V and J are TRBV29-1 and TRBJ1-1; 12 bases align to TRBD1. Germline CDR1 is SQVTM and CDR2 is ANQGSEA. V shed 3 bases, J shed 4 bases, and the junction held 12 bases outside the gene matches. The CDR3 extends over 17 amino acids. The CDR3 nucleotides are TGCAGCGTTGACCAACCGGGACAGGGGGCCGGTTTCACTGAAGCTTTCTTT. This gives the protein CSVDQPGQGAGFTEAFF.

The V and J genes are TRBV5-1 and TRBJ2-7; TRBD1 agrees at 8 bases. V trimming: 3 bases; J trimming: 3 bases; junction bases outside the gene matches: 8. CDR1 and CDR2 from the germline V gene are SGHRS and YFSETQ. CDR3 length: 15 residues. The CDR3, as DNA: TGCGCCAGCAGCTCCCTCCGGGACAGGATCTACGAGCAGTACTTC. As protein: CASSSLRDRIYEQYF.

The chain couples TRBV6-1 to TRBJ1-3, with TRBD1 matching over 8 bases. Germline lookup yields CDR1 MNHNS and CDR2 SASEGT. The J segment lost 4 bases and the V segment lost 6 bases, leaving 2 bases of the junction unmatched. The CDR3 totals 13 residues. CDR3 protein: CASRGQGGNTIYF. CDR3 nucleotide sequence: TGTGCCAGCAGAGGACAGGGCGGAAACACCATATATTTT.

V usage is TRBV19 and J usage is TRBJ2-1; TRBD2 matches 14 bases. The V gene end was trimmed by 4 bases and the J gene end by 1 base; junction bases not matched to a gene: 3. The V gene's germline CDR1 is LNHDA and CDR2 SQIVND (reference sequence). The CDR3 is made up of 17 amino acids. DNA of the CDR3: TGTGCCAGTAGTACCCGACTAGCGGGAGGGTCCTACAATGAGCAGTTCTTC. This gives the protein CASSTRLAGGSYNEQFF.

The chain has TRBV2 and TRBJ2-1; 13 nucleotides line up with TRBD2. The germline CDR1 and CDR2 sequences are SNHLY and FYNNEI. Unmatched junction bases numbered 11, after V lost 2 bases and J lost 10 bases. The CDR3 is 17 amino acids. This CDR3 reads CASSEMELAGGPGEQFF. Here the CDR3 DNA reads TGTGCCAGCAGTGAAATGGAACTAGCGGGGGGGCCTGGGGAGCAGTTCTTC.

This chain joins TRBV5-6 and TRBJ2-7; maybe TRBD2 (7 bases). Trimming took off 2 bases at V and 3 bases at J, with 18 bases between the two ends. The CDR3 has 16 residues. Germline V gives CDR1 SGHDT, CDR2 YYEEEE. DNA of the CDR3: TGTGCCAGCAGCTTCGGAGGGGGGAGCGGGAACTACGAGCAGTACTTC. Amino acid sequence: CASSFGGGSGNYEQYF.